Below are 16 T cell receptor beta chains sequenced from a single sample in a study of CD8 T cells in Susac syndrome. The RNA input was about 0.5 to 1 ug, and it was reverse transcribed with random hexamers. Each CDR3 protein is one row after TCRdb ran MiXCR on the immunoSEQ multiplex PCR reads. The sample records around 130,000 distinct CDR3 sequences, roughly 96% being singletons. The sequencing sample was made of CD4+ T cells from PBMCs. The receptors were gathered from a human donor in good health.

The chain carries TRBV29-1 and TRBJ2-5; 9 bases align to TRBD1. V lost 7 bases to trimming and J lost 3 bases; unmatched junction nucleotides: 3. The CDR3 length is 12 residues. CDR1 is SQVTM and CDR2 is ANQGSEA in the germline V gene. CDR3 coding DNA: TGCAGCGCCGGACAGGGGAAAGAGACCCAGTACTTC. Translated, it gives CSAGQGKETQYF.

The chain is built from TRBV20-1 and TRBJ2-3, with 8 positions matching TRBD1. The junction had 4 bases not matched to a gene; V was cut back by 4 bases and J by 1 base. The CDR3 consists of 14 residues. Germline V gene data show CDR1 as DFQATT and CDR2 as SNEGSKA (reference sequence). The CDR3, as DNA: TGCAGTGCTATTCGACAGGGGCGCACAGATACGCAGTATTTT. Translating gives CSAIRQGRTDTQYF.

The rearrangement uses TRBV7-9 and TRBJ2-5, with 7 bases aligning to TRBD2. Germline loops: CDR1 SEHNR, CDR2 FQNEAQ (reference sequence). The CDR3 contains 15 residues. Trimming removed 1 base from V and 5 bases from J; junction bases left unmatched: 7. The CDR3 reads CASSLGGDYRETQYF. The CDR3 nucleotides are TGTGCCAGCAGCTTAGGAGGGGACTACCGGGAGACCCAGTACTTC. The whole variable domain, filled in from reference TRBV7-9 and TRBJ2-5, reads DTGVSQNPRHKITKRGQNVTFRCDPISEHNRLYWYRQTLGQGPEFLTYFQNEAQLEKSRLLSDRFSAERPKGSFSTLEIQRTEQGDSAMYLCASSLGGDYRETQYFGPGTRLLVL.

The chain joins TRBV5-4 to TRBJ2-7; the match to TRBD1 covers 9 bases. The trim removed 3 bases at V and 9 bases at J, leaving 10 bases unmatched. Germline loops: CDR1 SGHNT, CDR2 YYREEE (reference sequence). This CDR3 has 14 amino acids. The CDR3 nucleotides read TGTGCCAGCAGCTCAAGGGACAGGGTTCATGGGCAGTACTTC. It translates to CASSSRDRVHGQYF.

V and J are TRBV27 and TRBJ2-3; the D call may be TRBD1 or TRBD2 (5 bases each). The CDR3 has 15 residues. V shed 10 bases and J shed 0 bases, with 17 bases lying between them. Looked up from germline, CDR1 is MNHEY and CDR2 is SMNVEV (reference sequence). CDR3 coding DNA: TGTGCCACCAGGGACCCTCATCTGAGCACAGATACGCAGTATTTT. Protein product: CATRDPHLSTDTQYF.

There are a few counts of this clonotype. The V and J genes are TRBV29-1 and TRBJ2-7; 7 bases are a match to TRBD1. CDR1 and CDR2 from the germline V gene are SQVTM and ANQGSEA. The junction had 15 bases not matched to a gene; V was cut back by 4 bases and J by 3 bases. The CDR3 sequence is 16 residues long. CDR3 bases: TGCAGCGTTGTTGGCAGGGGGACACCGGCCCTCTACGAGCAGTACTTC. As protein: CSVVGRGTPALYEQYF.

A remark on this clonotype: The germline gene is not matched at one end of the junction; a read error may be the cause. J is TRBJ2-3 and V is TRBV5-1; possibly TRBD2 for D (6 bases). This CDR3 region has 14 residues. Germline V lookup: CDR1 SGHRS, CDR2 YFSETQ. In DNA, the CDR3 is TGTGCCAGCAGTTTGCCGGGGGGCACAGATACGCAGTATTTT. Translated: CASSLPGGTDTQYF.

The chain combines TRBV24-1 with TRBJ2-1, with 7 bases that match TRBD2. CDR3 size: 16 residues. The V segment lost 3 bases and the J segment 5 bases; nucleotides outside the gene matches: 9. Germline V gene lookup returns CDR1 KGHDR and CDR2 SFDVKD. The CDR3 DNA sequence: TGTGCCACCAGTGATCCCGATCTAGCGGCTCACAATGAGCAGTTCTTC. This gives the protein CATSDPDLAAHNEQFF.

This rearrangement joins TRBV29-1 to TRBJ2-1; the match to TRBD2 covers 7 bases. CDR1 and CDR2 (germline): SQVTM, ANQGSEA. V was clipped by 3 bases and J by 4 bases; unmatched bases: 3. The CDR3 runs to 13 residues. In nucleotides, the CDR3 is TGCAGCGTTGACCTAGCGGAGTACAATGAGCAGTTCTTC. Translating it yields CSVDLAEYNEQFF.

The gene calls are TRBV7-2 and TRBJ2-3, with TRBD2 matching 8 bases. The CDR3 sequence is 15 residues long. Germline CDR1 reads SGHTA; CDR2 reads FQGNSA. After removal of 8 bases from V and 3 bases from J, the junction contained 10 bases not matched to a gene. The CDR3 is CASQRGGRTTDTQYF. DNA for the CDR3: TGTGCCAGCCAAAGGGGCGGGAGGACGACAGATACGCAGTATTTT.

This clonotype was seen once. The genes are TRBV18 and TRBJ1-5, with D perhaps matching TRBD1 (5 bases). The CDR3 loop spans 15 amino acids. Trimming cost V 4 bases and J 4 bases, with 14 bases left between them. Germline loops: CDR1 KGHSH, CDR2 LQKENI. The CDR3 DNA sequence: TGTGCCAGCTCACGAGGAGATTCAGGGAATCAGCCCCAGCATTTT. Encoded protein: CASSRGDSGNQPQHF.

This chain joins TRBV6-4 and TRBJ2-3, with no clear D. Germline CDR1 reads MRHNA; CDR2 reads SNTAGT. The CDR3 spans 13 residues. V dropped 4 bases and J dropped 0 bases, with 5 bases sitting between them. CDR3 protein: CASSVTSTDTQYF. The CDR3 nucleotides are TGTGCCAGCAGTGTGACCAGCACAGATACGCAGTATTTT.

The chain has TRBV24-1 and TRBJ2-1; 10 bases fit TRBD2. CDR1 KGHDR and CDR2 SFDVKD come from the germline V gene. This CDR3 has 16 amino acids. Losses at the gene ends were 3 bases for V and 6 bases for J; bases not matched to a gene: 7. The CDR3 DNA reads as TGTGCCACCAGTGATCCCCTAGCGGGAGTGTCCAATGAGCAGTTCTTC. Translating gives CATSDPLAGVSNEQFF.

The chain links TRBV6-5 to TRBJ1-2, with 8 bases aligning to TRBD1. Trimming removed 6 bases from V and 2 bases from J; junction bases left unmatched: 8. The CDR3 spans 15 residues. Germline assignment: CDR1 MNHEY and CDR2 SVGAGI. The CDR3 bases are TGTGCCAGCAGCCGACAGGGGATCCAGAACTATGGCTACACCTTC. Protein: CASSRQGIQNYGYTF.

V usage is TRBV25-1 and J usage is TRBJ2-3; no definite D call. CDR1 is MGHDK, CDR2 SYGVNS, per germline. The CDR3 length is 12 residues. V lost 8 bases and J 1 base, leaving 7 bases between the germline ends. The CDR3 DNA sequence: TGTGCCAGCGTACGGGGCACAGATACGCAGTATTTT. Amino acids: CASVRGTDTQYF.

The chain links TRBV5-1 to TRBJ1-1; D is perhaps TRBD1 (5 bases). The CDR3 runs 13 residues. V was shortened by 7 bases and J by 2 bases, with 12 bases between the two germline ends. Germline V CDR1 and CDR2: SGHRS, YFSETQ. In nucleotides, the CDR3 is TGCGCCAGCGGGAAGGGGTTCAACACTGAAGCTTTCTTT. This sequence encodes CASGKGFNTEAFF.